This TCR beta chain was identified in a study of identifying expanded T cells in peripheral blood. J lost 4 bases, V lost 4 bases, and 4 bases had no gene match. CDR3 length: 14 amino acids. CDR1 and CDR2 (germline): MNHNS, SASEGT. Assay used: immunoSEQ multiplex PCR; TCRdb lists only in-frame clones, some missing. The table has around 85,000 clones, about nine tenths seen once. This TCR derives from a person aged 18 to 70 in good health. Input material: blood. The chain links TRBV6-1 to TRBJ2-7, with 10 positions matching TRBD2. CDR3 protein: CASSASGGMYEQYF. Here the CDR3 DNA reads TGTGCCAGCAGTGCTAGCGGGGGAATGTACGAGCAGTACTTC.